This T cell receptor (beta chain) is drawn from a study of blood T cells in healthy people across ages (dated by TCRdb to about 2015). Study-level background: Template switching captured roughly one uniquely barcoded TCR beta cDNA molecule per two T cells in model experiments. Age-related changes in TCR beta repertoire diversity were measured in the study by deep sequencing normalized with unique cDNA molecular identifiers. The donors were split into four age groups: young (average around 15 years), middle-aged (39), aged (approximately 59) and long-lived (roughly 86). Donors of different ages were randomly distributed across sequencing lanes to avoid experimental bias. Two additional independent replicas of 1 million unique cDNA reads from the same blood draw were analyzed for two donors (one aged 18 to 30 and one aged 80 or older). What the study reported, not specific to this receptor: The percentage of naive T cells measured by flow cytometry correlated strongly with observed TCR beta diversity. Observed TCR beta diversity per million T cells fell roughly linearly with age, and a significant reduction was already apparent by age about 43. Conclusive comparison of naive and antigen-experienced compartments was prevented by the profiling of bulk unsorted PBMCs. Total diversity estimates from one million sequenced T cells were considered lower bounds and underestimates. Compared with the aged group, the long-lived group had more naive CD4+ T cells, fewer expanded clones and increased TCR diversity, a pattern suggesting age selection. The CMV infection status of donors was not known, potentially confounding age-related changes in expanded clonotypes.

Systemically healthy Caucasian individuals from Russia, some 38 in total and aged about 6 to 95 years, were included as donors. Ten milliliters of peripheral blood were drawn from each donor into EDTA-treated Vacutainer tubes. Ficoll-Paque density-gradient centrifugation was used to isolate PBMCs, with at least 7 million per sample. Total RNA, at least 6 micrograms per sample, was extracted from PBMCs with Trizol reagent. For every donor, an aliquot of PBMCs went through flow cytometry to measure the percentages of naive CD45RAhigh/CD27high T cells. This clonotype appeared a few times. No antigen is known for it. No base qualities exist here, and no much larger clone lies one base off it. The library was prepared using 5' RACE. This sample was sequenced with an Illumina HiSeq 2500. A second roughly 6 to 12 cycle PCR used a sample-barcoded 5' primer and a J-beta primer mix. A unique molecular identifier was introduced onto each TCR beta cDNA molecule by a template-switch 5' adaptor carrying 12 random nucleotides. Each sample yielded at least 3 million CDR3-containing paired-end reads. First-strand cDNA synthesis was performed from all RNA using the Mint cDNA synthesis kit, with priming by a TRBC-specific oligonucleotide. After uracil-DNA glycosylase treatment, a first 18-cycle PCR used universal primers M1SS and BC2_uni_R on all cDNA. The source study handled its data this way. Each sample was normalized by randomly selecting 1 million high-quality reads, each carrying a distinct molecular identifier. Instead of being binned into consensus sequences, reads that shared molecular identifiers were thrown out. MiTCR, run with a Q25 quality threshold and the strictest error-elimination algorithm, handled CDR3 identification, clonotype clustering and error correction. A nonparametric unseen species model with Euler transformation was used to estimate lower-bound total TCR beta diversity. TCRdb applied fastp at Q25 and MiXCR to the public reads, then kept only in-frame beta chains. Duplicate CDR3 protein sequences are folded into a single record with the most common DNA and genes. These V and J calls are TCRdb output, not the study's own analysis. Recorded for this sample are approximately 690,000 distinct CDR3 sequences; approximately 40% of them occurred a single time. The biggest ten clones account for about 32% of the sample.

Taken from cysteine to phenylalanine, the CDR3 has 15 residues. Of the read, only the CDR3 DNA is kept; its 45 bases are in frame from base 1. V is cut by 4 bases and J by 1 base, and the space between the germline ends is 14 bases. Via the germline V gene (reference sequence), CDR1 is LGHDT and CDR2 YNNKEL. This TCR derives from a man older than 75 in good health. Recombination linked TRBV3-1 to TRBJ2-7; the D gene assignment is perhaps TRBD1 or TRBD2, with each matching 6 bases. The source material was blood. The DNA is TGTGCCAGCAGCCGGAGGGCCGGACAGTCCTACGAGCAGTACTTC. It is translated as CASSRRAGQSYEQYF.